The sequence of this TCR beta chain was determined in a study of OX40 agonist ivuxolimab in advanced cancers. Across the whole study: Every 2 weeks, patients got intravenous ivuxolimab at one of six dose levels (0.01-10 mg/kg). Partial responses, seen in three patients, involved one hepatocellular carcinoma and two cutaneous melanomas. Study-wide findings and caveats: Circulating CD4+ and CD8+ T cells showed clonal expansion by week 6 at 0.1 to 3.0 mg/kg.

V was clipped by 5 bases and J by 10 bases; unmatched bases: 14. CDR3 size: 15 residues. CDR1 is LNHDA and CDR2 is SQIVND in the germline V gene (reference sequence). For this clone: Its specificity is not known.

Some clones are missing from TCRdb's copy, which holds only in-frame ones; the method was immunoSEQ multiplex PCR. This sample has about 34,000 clones, with less than 85% found just once. The sample was CD4+ or CD8+ T cells sorted from blood, taken in a trial of the OX40 agonist ivuxolimab. This receptor was obtained from an adult with an advanced solid tumor such as melanoma, head and neck, liver or kidney cancer. V usage is TRBV19 and J usage is TRBJ1-2, with TRBD1 matching 9 bases. The CDR3 sequence: CASSARDRVTADYTF. Here the CDR3 DNA reads TGTGCCAGTAGTGCCAGGGACAGGGTCACGGCGGACTACACCTTC.